This entry lists 22 T cell receptor beta chains sequenced from one sample in a study of CXCR3-negative and CXCR3-positive naive CD8 T cells. 5' RACE that incorporated UMI labels was used to prepare the TRB cDNA libraries. TCRdb reprocessed the 5' RACE reads; each CDR3 protein has one entry and no DNA is given. The sample includes more than 100,000 distinct CDR3 sequences. Regarding the study as a whole: Researchers report that CXCR3-positive naive cells carry more hydrophobic TRB CDR3s than CXCR3-negative naive cells.

Their antigen targets remain unknown. The sequenced material came from naive CXCR3+ CD8+ T cells from blood. Noted subset: CD45RO-CCR7+CD27+CD95- naive CD8+ T cells expressing CXCR3 (TNR3+). The receptor source for this set is a human donor in good health. Some clones in this sample may be carry-over from other donors' samples.

The gene calls are TRBV7-2 and TRBJ2-7; the D call of TRBD2 rests on TCRdb alone, since no DNA is present to check it. The CDR3 length is 14 residues. Per germline, CDR1 SGHTA and CDR2 FQGNSA. The CDR3 here is CASSLSSGTYEQYF.

CDR3 in amino acids: CASSKPPRKETYNEQFF. V is TRBV21-1 and J is TRBJ2-1; checking the TCRdb D call of TRBD2 is not possible without DNA. TRBV21-1 is given as a pseudogene. The CDR3 has 17 residues.

CDR3 sequence: CASSLSVGLNTEAFF. The gene calls are TRBV27 and TRBJ1-1. CDR1 is MNHEY and CDR2 is SMNVEV in the germline V gene (reference sequence). The CDR3 runs to 15 residues.

The CDR3: CASSPGTGNEQYF. The rearrangement joins TRBV12-3 or TRBV12-4 to TRBJ2-7; TCRdb reports TRBD1, a call that lacks DNA to check it against. The CDR3 has 13 residues.

V usage is TRBV6-5 and J usage is TRBJ2-1; the TRBD2 assignment by TCRdb is unverifiable without DNA. The CDR3 is 16 amino acids. Per germline, CDR1 MNHEY and CDR2 SVGAGI. Here the CDR3 reads CASSYLAGGLFHEQFF.

The chain uses TRBV28 and TRBJ2-1; TCRdb returns TRBD1, unconfirmable since there is no DNA. The V gene's germline CDR1 is MDHEN and CDR2 SYDVKM. The CDR3 has 13 residues. CDR3 amino acids: CASNTGLGNEQFF.

CDR3 region: CASSLFSRTSGGYEQYF. The chain has TRBV7-9 and TRBJ2-7; checking the TCRdb D call of TRBD2 is not possible without DNA. CDR1 SEHNR and CDR2 FQNEAQ come from the germline V gene (reference sequence). This CDR3 comprises 17 residues.

The chain combines TRBV14 with TRBJ1-5. The CDR3 has 14 residues. Germline assignment: CDR1 SGHDN and CDR2 FVKESK. The CDR3 region is CASSRGRGCQPQHF.

The chain combines TRBV7-8 with TRBJ2-3; TCRdb reports TRBD2, a call that lacks DNA to check it against. Germline CDR1 is SGHVS and CDR2 is FQNEAQ. The CDR3 extends over 17 amino acids. The CDR3 is CASSPAGTSPSSDTQYF.

The chain is built from TRBV14 and TRBJ2-7; as DNA is missing, the TRBD2 call by TCRdb cannot be tested. CDR1 SGHDN and CDR2 FVKESK come from the germline V gene. This CDR3 has 15 amino acids. CDR3 residues: CASRPAGGPSYEQYF.

This chain uses TRBV19 with TRBJ2-3. This CDR3 is built from 12 residues. Germline V CDR1 and CDR2: LNHDA, SQIVND (reference sequence). CDR3 in amino acids: CASSIRSDTQYF.

The gene calls are TRBV6-5 and TRBJ2-2. CDR3 size: 14 residues. Germline V CDR1 and CDR2: MNHEY, SVGAGI. CDR3 region: CASSYRGNTGELFF.

The chain recombines TRBV7-6 with TRBJ2-3; TCRdb gives TRBD1 as the D gene, but with no DNA this cannot be confirmed. The germline CDR1 and CDR2 sequences are SGHVS and FNYEAQ. The length of the CDR3 is 15 residues. The CDR3 loop reads CASSLSSGATDTQYF.

V and J are TRBV28 and TRBJ2-3; TCRdb calls TRBD2, which cannot be checked without DNA. The CDR3 is 15 amino acids. Germline V gene sequence: CDR1 MDHEN, CDR2 SYDVKM. CDR3 sequence: CASSFPSGSADTQYF. Filled out from reference TRBV28 and TRBJ2-3, the complete variable domain reads DVKVTQSSRYLVKRTGEKVFLECVQDMDHENMFWYRQDPGLGLRLIYFSYDVKMKEKGDIPEGYSVSREKKERFSLILESASTNQTSMYLCASSFPSGSADTQYFGPGTRLTVL.

V is TRBV6-2 or TRBV6-3 and J is TRBJ2-2. CDR1 and CDR2 (germline): MNHEY, SVGEGT. The CDR3 sequence is 16 residues long. The CDR3 protein is CASGSSVGVDTGELFF.

The chain couples TRBV6-2 or TRBV6-3 to TRBJ2-1; TCRdb returns TRBD1, unconfirmable since there is no DNA. Germline lookup yields CDR1 MNHEY and CDR2 SVGEGT. The CDR3 is 15 amino acids. The CDR3 sequence: CASSPKDRFYNEQFF.

The chain uses TRBV29-1 and TRBJ2-1; TCRdb outputs TRBD1, but without DNA this stays unchecked. CDR1 SQVTM and CDR2 ANQGSEA come from the germline V gene. The CDR3 is 16 amino acids. The CDR3 is CSVELLDRGTNNEQFF.

The chain has TRBV30 and TRBJ1-1. Looked up from germline, CDR1 is GTSNPN and CDR2 is SVGIG (reference sequence). The CDR3 length is 12 residues. This CDR3 is CAWSGGNTEAFF.

The chain couples TRBV21-1 to TRBJ2-7; TCRdb selects TRBD1, and the lack of DNA leaves this call unchecked. TRBV21-1 is a recognized pseudogene. The CDR3 is made up of 15 amino acids. CDR3 amino acids: CASSRIVDREDEQYF.

The CDR3 sequence is CASSSTTGSTNEKLFF. This chain connects TRBV6-2 or TRBV6-3 to TRBJ1-4; TCRdb returns TRBD1, unconfirmable since there is no DNA. This CDR3 is 16 amino acids long. In germline, CDR1 is MNHEY, CDR2 SVGEGT.

The chain carries TRBV7-9 and TRBJ2-7; TCRdb's assignment of TRBD1 cannot be checked, as there is no DNA. The V gene's germline CDR1 is SEHNR and CDR2 FQNEAQ (reference sequence). The CDR3 runs 17 residues. CDR3 protein: CASSPGQSITNSYEQYF.

The J gene is TRBJ2-7, the V gene TRBV21-1; lacking DNA, the TRBD1 call made by TCRdb goes unchecked. TRBV21-1 is described as a pseudogene. This CDR3 is 15 amino acids long. The CDR3 sequence: CASSKWGGHEYEQYF.